Here is one TCR beta chain with its context. The sample is drawn from a study of cytomegalovirus exposure and HLA in healthy donors. The assay was immunoSEQ multiplex PCR, and TCRdb's table has in-frame clones only and misses some. In the table there are about 130,000 clones, approximately 91% of which are singletons. V dropped 4 bases and J dropped 0 bases, with 15 bases sitting between them. The CDR3 contains 16 residues. CDR1 and CDR2 (germline): SEHNR, FQNEAQ (reference sequence). The sample taken for sequencing was PBMCs. The chain uses TRBV7-9 and TRBJ1-2; no definite D call. This receptor was obtained from a woman younger than 30 in good health and CMV-seronegative. The CDR3 bases are TGTGCCAGCAGCTCCAGCGCGAGGAAAACTAACTATGGCTACACCTTC. This sequence encodes CASSSSARKTNYGYTF.